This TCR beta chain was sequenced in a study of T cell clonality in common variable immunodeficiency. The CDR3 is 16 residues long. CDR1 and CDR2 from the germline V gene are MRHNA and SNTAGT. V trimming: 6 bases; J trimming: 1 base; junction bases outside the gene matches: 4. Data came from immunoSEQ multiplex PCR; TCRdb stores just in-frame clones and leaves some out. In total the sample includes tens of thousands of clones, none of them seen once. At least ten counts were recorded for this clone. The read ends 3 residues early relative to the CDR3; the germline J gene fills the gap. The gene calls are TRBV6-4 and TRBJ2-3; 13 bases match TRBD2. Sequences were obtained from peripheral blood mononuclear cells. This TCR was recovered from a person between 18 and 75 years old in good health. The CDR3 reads CASSAGLAGGTDTQYF. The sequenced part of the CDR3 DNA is TGTGCCAGCAGCGCCGGACTAGCGGGGGGCACAGATACG.